This TCR beta chain was recorded in a study of Ad26.COV2.S vaccination and SARS-CoV-2 variants. Treatment meaning: some 19 received Ad26.COV2.S at low or high dose, single or two shots; 5 received placebo; per-sample allocation not given. Sampling occurred on day 63 after the first vaccine or placebo injection. In the vaccine, an Ad26 vector expressed the SARS-CoV-2 spike of the Wuhan strain. Data came from immunoSEQ multiplex PCR; TCRdb stores just in-frame clones and leaves some out. The table includes about 680,000 clones, approximately 88% detected once. The specimen comprised peripheral blood, sampled in a trial of Ad26.COV2.S vaccine versus placebo. The receptor was derived from a person between 18 and 60 years old who received the Ad26.COV2.S COVID-19 vaccine or a placebo.

The CDR3 bases are TGTGCCAGCAGCTTAAGGGACCCGACATTTAATTCACCCCTCCACTTT. Protein product: CASSLRDPTFNSPLHF. This rearrangement joins TRBV7-8 to TRBJ1-6; perhaps TRBD1 as D (5 bases). V lost 2 bases and J lost 6, with 14 bases in between. This CDR3 region has 16 residues. The germline V gene has CDR1 SGHVS and CDR2 FQNEAQ.